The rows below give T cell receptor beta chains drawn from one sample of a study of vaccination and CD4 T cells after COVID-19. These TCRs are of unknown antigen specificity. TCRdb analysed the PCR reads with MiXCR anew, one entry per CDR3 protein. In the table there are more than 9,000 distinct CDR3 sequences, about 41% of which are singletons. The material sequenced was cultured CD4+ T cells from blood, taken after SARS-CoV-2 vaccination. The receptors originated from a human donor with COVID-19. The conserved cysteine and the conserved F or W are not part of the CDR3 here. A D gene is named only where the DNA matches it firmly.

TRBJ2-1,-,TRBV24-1,ATSEAGVVGEQF
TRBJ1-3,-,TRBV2,ASSDTGYTIY
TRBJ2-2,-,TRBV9,ASSVVDERGELF
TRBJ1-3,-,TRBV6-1,AILILGADSGNTIY
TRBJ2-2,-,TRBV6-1,ASSTGLVAGELF
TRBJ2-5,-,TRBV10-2,ASSEQSQETQY
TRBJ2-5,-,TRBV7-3,ASSLTPGIETQY
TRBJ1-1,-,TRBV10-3,AISERVAANTEAF
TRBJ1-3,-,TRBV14,ASSQDRGNTIY
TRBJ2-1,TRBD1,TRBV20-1,SAENRGLNEQF
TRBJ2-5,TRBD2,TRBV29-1,SVPGLAGGLETQY
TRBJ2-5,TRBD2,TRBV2,ASKGGIVSQETQY
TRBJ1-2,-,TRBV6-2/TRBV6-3,ASSTPGIYGYT
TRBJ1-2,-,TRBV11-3,ASQGGDYGYT
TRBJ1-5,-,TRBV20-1,SARVNRDQPQH